This TCR beta chain originates from a study of beta chain features in type 1 diabetes. Study in general: Healthy donors resembled patients in age, gender and cell yields.

Study-wide results and caveats: Researchers report that Type 1 diabetes patients had moderately but significantly shorter TCRB CDR3s across all four CD4+ subsets.

What was sequenced were expressed TCRB transcripts, since all of the isolated RNA had been reverse transcribed. The assay was immunoSEQ multiplex PCR, and TCRdb's table has in-frame clones only and misses some. The sample comprises 600,000 or so clones, around 11% of which are singletons, and around 0.12% rests with the top ten. A few counts support this clone. The antigen remains unidentified. The CDR3 runs 14 residues. Looked up from germline, CDR1 is SGHDN and CDR2 is FVKESK. Trimming took 0 bases from V and 6 from J, leaving 8 bases between them. The sequencing input was naive CD4+ T cells from blood. The chain recombines TRBV14 with TRBJ2-2; a weak D match, TRBD2 (5 bases). The clonotype originates from a man under 40 with type 1 diabetes. CDR3 DNA sequence: TGTGCCAGCAGCCAAGATCGGGGTCCCGGGGAGCTGTTTTTT. It encodes CASSQDRGPGELFF.